The source of this TCR beta chain is a study of a mutant IDH1 vaccine in newly diagnosed glioma. Study-level background: Radiotherapy alone preceded vaccination by 4-6 weeks; alternatively, vaccination started with temozolomide cycles.

Notes on this clone: Its antigen remains unidentified.

TCRdb's copy holds only in-frame clones and misses some; the assay was immunoSEQ multiplex PCR. The sample has approximately 50,000 clones, 85% to 90% seen once. Indicated time point: week 23, last vaccination. Each dose of the vaccine consisted of 300 ug of mutant IDH1 20-mer peptide, with topical imiquimod. The V gene's germline CDR1 is LNHDA and CDR2 SQIVND (reference sequence). Trimming left V 5 bases short and J 8 bases short, with 21 bases between. The CDR3 length is 16 residues. The receptor's source is a man aged 40-55 years with glioma. The V call is TRBV19, the J call TRBJ1-4; D unresolved. The sample consisted of PBMCs, taken from a glioma patient whose treatment included an IDH1 peptide vaccine. The CDR3: CASSPPNSPGWEKLFF. The CDR3 region has the DNA TGTGCCAGTAGTCCTCCGAACAGTCCGGGGTGGGAAAAACTGTTTTTT.